This T cell receptor (beta chain) was retrieved from a study of a mutant IDH1 vaccine in newly diagnosed glioma. Study background: There were eight vaccinations for patients, given in weeks 1, 3, 5, 7, 11, 15, 19 and 23. Most patients had radiochemotherapy with temozolomide before enrollment; others had one alone. Findings and caveats of the study: Most patients, approximately 93%, showed vaccine-induced immune responses.

Time point in this sample: week 11, during vaccination. Mutant IDH1 20-mer peptide, at 300 ug, made up each vaccine dose, with topical imiquimod. Every donor had a new WHO grade 3 or 4 astrocytoma that was IDH1-mutant, with loss of nuclear ATRX. A word on this clone: No antigen is known for it.

Produced via immunoSEQ multiplex PCR; TCRdb's table is partial and in-frame only. In the table there are about 40,000 clones, 65% to 85% of which are singletons. Sample: PBMCs, taken from a glioma patient whose treatment included an IDH1 peptide vaccine. The sequence came from a man between 35 and 55 years old with glioma.

CDR3 coding DNA: TGTGCCAGCAGTTCTGGACGCGCGGCGGCCTACGAGCAGTACTTC. Its translation is CASSSGRAAAYEQYF. The V gene is TRBV6-6, the J gene TRBJ2-7; D is unresolved. This CDR3 spans 15 amino acids. The germline V gene encodes CDR1 MNHNY and CDR2 SVGAGI (reference sequence). Deletions cut 4 bases from V and 2 bases from J, with 15 bases between.